This T cell receptor (beta chain) was profiled in a study of blood T cells in healthy people across ages. Findings of the study overall: Across samples, TCR beta diversity tracked strongly with naive T cell percentage.

With a J-beta primer mix and a sample-barcoded 5' primer, a second PCR ran roughly 6 to 11 cycles. Per-sample output comprised a minimum of 2.5 million paired-end reads containing CDR3. TCRdb recomputed calls from the 5' RACE reads with MiXCR, one row per CDR3 protein. The sample comprises some 1.8 million distinct CDR3 sequences, 39% of which are singletons, and more than 20% rests with the top ten. This clonotype was recorded at least ten times. Its antigen is as yet unknown. Peripheral blood was drawn, approximately 9.7 milliliters per donor. The germline gives CDR1 SQVTM, CDR2 ANQGSEA. V lost 5 bases to trimming and J lost 5 bases, with 10 bases between them. The CDR3 has 11 amino acids.

The sample comprised blood. The chain uses TRBV29-1 and TRBJ2-7, with D tentatively TRBD1 (5 bases). The clonotype originates from a human donor in good health. The CDR3 nucleotides are TGCAGCGTTTCGTTCAGGGACGAGCAGTACTTC. The encoded protein is CSVSFRDEQYF.